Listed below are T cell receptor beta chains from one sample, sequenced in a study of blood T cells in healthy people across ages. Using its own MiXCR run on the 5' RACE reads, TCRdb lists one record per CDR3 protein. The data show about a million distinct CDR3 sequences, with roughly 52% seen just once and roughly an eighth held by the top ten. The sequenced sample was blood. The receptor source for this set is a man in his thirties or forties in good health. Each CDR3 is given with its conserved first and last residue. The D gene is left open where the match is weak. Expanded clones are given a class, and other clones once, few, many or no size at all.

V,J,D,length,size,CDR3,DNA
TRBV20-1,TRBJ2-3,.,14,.,CSARRLASTDTQYF,TGCAGTGCCAGGCGGCTAGCCAGCACAGATACGCAGTATTTT
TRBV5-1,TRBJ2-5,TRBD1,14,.,CASSLEGAEETQYF,TGCGCCAGCAGCTTGGAGGGGGCTGAAGAGACCCAGTACTTC
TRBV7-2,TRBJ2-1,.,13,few,CASSPEFGGNAFF,TGTGCCAGCAGCCCGGAATTCGGGGGTAATGCGTTCTTC
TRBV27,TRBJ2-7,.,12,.,CASSFTDKEQYF,TGTGCCAGCAGTTTCACGGACAAGGAGCAGTACTTC
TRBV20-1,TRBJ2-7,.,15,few,CSAPAPGKGTYEQYF,TGCAGTGCCCCCGCCCCAGGGAAGGGAACCTACGAGCAGTACTTC
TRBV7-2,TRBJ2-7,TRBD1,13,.,CASSPGQHYEQYF,TGTGCCAGCAGCCCGGGACAGCACTACGAGCAGTACTTC
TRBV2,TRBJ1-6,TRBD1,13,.,CASGAGGASPLHF,TGTGCCTCGGGGGCAGGGGGTGCTTCACCCCTCCACTTT
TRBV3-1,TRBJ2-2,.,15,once,CASSQSGQVTGELFF,TGTGCCAGCAGCCAGTCGGGGCAGGTCACCGGGGAGCTGTTTTTT
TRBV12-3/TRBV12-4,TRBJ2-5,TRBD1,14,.,CASSLGTGVGTQYF,TGTGCCAGCAGTTTAGGGACAGGGGTGGGGACCCAGTACTTC
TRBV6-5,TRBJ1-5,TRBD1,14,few,CASRQQGAGQPQHF,TGTGCCAGCAGACAACAGGGGGCCGGTCAGCCCCAGCATTTT
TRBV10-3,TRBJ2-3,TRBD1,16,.,CAIRPADRGITDTQYF,TGTGCCATCAGACCCGCGGACAGGGGCATCACAGATACGCAGTATTTT
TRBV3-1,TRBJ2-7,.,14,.,CASRMDPSSYEQYF,TGTGCCAGCAGGATGGACCCCAGCTCCTACGAGCAGTACTTC
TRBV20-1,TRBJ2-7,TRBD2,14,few,CSARDGEGIYEQYF,TGCAGTGCTAGAGACGGGGAGGGGATCTACGAGCAGTACTTC
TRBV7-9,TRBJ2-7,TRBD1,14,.,CASSKDRMTYEQYF,TGTGCCAGCAGCAAGGACAGGATGACCTACGAGCAGTACTTC
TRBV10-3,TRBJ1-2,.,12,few,CAITPGKGVYTF,TGTGCCATCACCCCGGGAAAGGGGGTCTACACCTTC
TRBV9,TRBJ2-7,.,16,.,CASSLTPGTPSYEQYF,TGTGCCAGCAGCCTCACCCCCGGGACACCCTCCTACGAGCAGTACTTC
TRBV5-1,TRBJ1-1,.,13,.,CASNEGGNTEAFF,TGCGCCAGCAATGAGGGGGGCAACACTGAAGCTTTCTTT
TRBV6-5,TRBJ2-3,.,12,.,CATRTGTDTQYF,TGTGCCACCAGGACGGGCACAGATACGCAGTATTTT
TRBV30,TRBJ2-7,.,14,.,CAWSVGAGTYEQYF,TGTGCCTGGAGTGTCGGTGCAGGGACCTACGAGCAGTACTTC
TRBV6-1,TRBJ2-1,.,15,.,CASKEEALSYNEQFF,TGTGCCAGCAAAGAAGAAGCGCTATCCTACAATGAACAGTTCTTC
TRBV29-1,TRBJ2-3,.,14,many,CSVVRSTSTDTQYF,TGCAGCGTTGTTAGGAGCACTAGCACAGATACGCAGTATTTT
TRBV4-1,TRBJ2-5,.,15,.,CASSSPGQRQETQYF,TGCGCCAGCAGCTCACCCGGACAGCGCCAAGAGACCCAGTACTTC
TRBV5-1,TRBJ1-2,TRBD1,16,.,CASSQTATGMNYGYTF,TGCGCCAGCAGCCAGACCGCGACAGGGATGAACTATGGCTACACCTTC
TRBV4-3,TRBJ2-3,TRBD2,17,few,CASSQDTERGSTDTQYF,TGCGCCAGCAGCCAAGATACCGAGCGGGGGAGCACAGATACGCAGTATTTT
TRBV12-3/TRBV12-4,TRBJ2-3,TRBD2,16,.,CASSGGAGLATNTQYF,TGTGCCAGCAGTGGGGGAGCCGGACTAGCGACTAATACGCAGTATTTT
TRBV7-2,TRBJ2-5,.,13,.,CASNEVLQETQYF,TGTGCCAGCAACGAGGTGTTGCAAGAGACCCAGTACTTC
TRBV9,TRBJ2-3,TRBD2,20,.,CASSVRLAGGEDETTDTQYF,TGTGCCAGCAGCGTACGACTAGCGGGGGGAGAGGACGAGACCACAGATACGCAGTATTTT
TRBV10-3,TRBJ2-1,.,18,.,CAISESRSGATDYNEQFF,TGTGCCATCAGTGAGTCGCGGTCCGGGGCTACCGACTACAATGAGCAGTTCTTC
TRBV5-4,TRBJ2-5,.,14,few,CASSLEGVQETQYF,TGTGCCAGCAGCTTGGAAGGGGTCCAAGAGACCCAGTACTTC
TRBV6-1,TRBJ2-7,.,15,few,CASAPSTTLSYEQYF,TGTGCCAGCGCCCCGTCCACGACACTCTCCTACGAGCAGTACTTC
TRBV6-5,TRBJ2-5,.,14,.,CASGQGSYQETQYF,TGTGCCAGCGGCCAGGGGTCGTACCAAGAGACCCAGTACTTC
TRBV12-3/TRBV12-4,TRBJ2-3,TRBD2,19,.,CASSLGETSGFSSTDTQYF,TGTGCCAGCAGTTTAGGGGAGACTAGCGGGTTTTCTAGCACAGATACGCAGTATTTT
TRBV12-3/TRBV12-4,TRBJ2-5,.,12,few,CASGGPQETQYF,TGTGCCAGCGGTGGTCCTCAAGAGACCCAGTACTTC
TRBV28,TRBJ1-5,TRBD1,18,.,CASSLWDRGGKGNQPQHF,TGTGCCAGCAGTTTGTGGGACAGGGGAGGAAAAGGCAATCAGCCCCAGCATTTT
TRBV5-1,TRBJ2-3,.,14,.,CASSLVRERDTQYF,TGCGCCAGCAGCTTGGTTAGGGAGCGAGATACGCAGTATTTT
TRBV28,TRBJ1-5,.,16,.,CASSHRGGESNQPQHF,TGTGCCAGCAGTCATAGGGGTGGGGAGAGCAATCAGCCCCAGCATTTT
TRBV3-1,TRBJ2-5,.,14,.,CASSQVSGQETQYF,TGTGCCAGCAGCCAAGTGTCCGGGCAAGAGACCCAGTACTTC
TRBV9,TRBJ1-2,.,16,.,CASSEEGQGKAYGYTF,TGTGCCAGCAGCGAGGAGGGTCAGGGGAAGGCCTATGGCTACACCTTC
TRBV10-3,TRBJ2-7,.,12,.,CAASGTPYEQYF,TGTGCCGCCTCCGGGACCCCTTACGAGCAGTACTTC
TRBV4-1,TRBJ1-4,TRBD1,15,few,CASSHKTGANEKLFF,TGCGCCAGCAGCCATAAGACAGGGGCTAATGAAAAACTGTTTTTT
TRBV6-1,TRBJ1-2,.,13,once,CASREPLRGGYTF,TGTGCCAGCAGAGAGCCCCTCCGTGGAGGCTACACCTTC
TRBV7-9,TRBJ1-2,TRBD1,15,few,CASSRPDRGNYGYTF,TGTGCCAGCAGCCGACCGGACAGGGGCAACTATGGCTACACCTTC
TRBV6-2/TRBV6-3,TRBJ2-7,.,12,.,CASRRGVRDQYF,TGTGCCAGCCGAAGGGGGGTAAGGGACCAGTACTTC
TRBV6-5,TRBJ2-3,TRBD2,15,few,CASSAGGGDTDTQYF,TGTGCCAGCAGTGCGGGCGGGGGGGACACAGATACGCAGTATTTT